One and the same sample provided the 15 T cell receptor beta chains below, sequenced in a study of CD8 T cells in ankylosing spondylitis. Each CDR3 protein is one row after TCRdb ran MiXCR on the 5' RACE reads. This sample has 300,000 to 400,000 distinct CDR3 sequences, with approximately 14% found just once. The sample taken for sequencing was blood, either unsorted or a sorted T cell fraction (not recorded which). These receptors all come from a male donor with ankylosing spondylitis or in good health (not recorded which).

The rearrangement links TRBV7-9 to TRBJ2-7; D ambiguous. The V gene's germline CDR1 is SEHNR and CDR2 FQNEAQ (reference sequence). Trimming shortened V by 2 bases and J by 2 bases, and 10 bases separated the two germline ends. The CDR3 totals 14 residues. CDR3 sequence reads: CASSLQPATYEQYF. In DNA, the CDR3 is TGTGCCAGCAGCTTACAGCCAGCTACCTACGAGCAGTACTTC. The full variable domain, in which reference TRBV7-9 and TRBJ2-7 provide the parts outside the CDR3, is DTGVSQNPRHKITKRGQNVTFRCDPISEHNRLYWYRQTLGQGPEFLTYFQNEAQLEKSRLLSDRFSAERPKGSFSTLEIQRTEQGDSAMYLCASSLQPATYEQYFGPGTRLTVT.

The chain is built from TRBV11-2 and TRBJ2-7; TRBD2 aligns across 12 bases. The CDR3 covers 20 residues. Germline CDR1 and CDR2: SGHAT and FQNNGV. V trimming: 2 bases; J trimming: 1 base; junction bases outside the gene matches: 15. The CDR3 DNA reads as TGTGCCAGCAGCTTAAATGCCGGGACTAGCGGGTACCGGGTTTCCTACGAGCAGTACTTC. It yields the protein CASSLNAGTSGYRVSYEQYF.

There are a few counts of this clonotype. The gene calls are TRBV16 and TRBJ2-7; TRBD1 matches 7 bases. CDR1 is KGHSY and CDR2 is FQNENV in the germline V gene. J lost 5 bases, V lost 4 bases, and 8 bases had no gene match. CDR3 length equals 14 residues. The CDR3 nucleotides read TGTGCCAGCAGCCCTGACAGGGTGAGCGACGAGCAGTACTTC. Translation gives CASSPDRVSDEQYF. Drawing the rest from reference TRBV16 and TRBJ2-7, the complete variable domain is GEEVAQTPKHLVRGEGQKAKLYCAPIKGHSYVFWYQQVLKNEFKFLISFQNENVFDETGMPKERFSAKCLPNSPCSLEIQATKLEDSAVYFCASSPDRVSDEQYFGPGTRLTVT.

The CDR3 loop reads CATTGLPPYEQYF. The CDR3 DNA reads as TGTGCCACTACGGGACTCCCGCCCTACGAGCAGTACTTC. The chain is built from TRBV10-3 and TRBJ2-7, with D maybe TRBD2 (6 bases). V was shortened by 10 bases and J by 2 bases, with 15 bases between the two germline ends. CDR1 and CDR2 from the germline V gene are ENHRY and SYGVKD. The CDR3 contains 13 residues.

This clonotype was seen a handful of times. The chain is built from TRBV29-1 and TRBJ2-1; a possible D gene is TRBD2 (6 bases). Germline V CDR1 and CDR2: SQVTM, ANQGSEA. The V and J ends lost 3 bases and 4 bases respectively, with 7 bases between them. There are 12 residues in the CDR3. DNA for the CDR3: TGCAGCGTTGATGGGGGGTACAATGAGCAGTTCTTC. This gives the protein CSVDGGYNEQFF.

The chain employs TRBV7-2 and TRBJ2-1; D ambiguous. The germline V and J ends were trimmed by 8 bases and 0 bases, with 14 bases remaining between them. The CDR3 covers 15 residues. Germline V gene sequence: CDR1 SGHTA, CDR2 FQGNSA. The CDR3 loop is CASGRRKSSYNEQFF. The CDR3 bases are TGTGCCAGCGGCAGACGGAAGAGCTCCTACAATGAGCAGTTCTTC.

This clonotype was seen ten or more times. The chain joins TRBV2 to TRBJ1-2; D unclear. Germline CDR1 and CDR2: SNHLY and FYNNEI. The CDR3 contains 13 residues. V lost 5 bases and J lost 0, with 7 bases in between. CDR3 DNA: TGTGCCAGCAGTTTGTTAGCTAACTATGGCTACACCTTC. Its translation: CASSLLANYGYTF.

This clonotype was recorded a few times. The chain uses TRBV3-1 and TRBJ2-1; no clear D. CDR1 LGHDT and CDR2 YNNKEL come from the germline V gene (reference sequence). V lost 3 bases to trimming and J lost 10 bases, with 10 bases between them. The CDR3 is made up of 12 amino acids. This CDR3 reads CASSQAVSEQFF. For the CDR3, the DNA is TGTGCCAGCAGCCAGGCCGTGAGCGAGCAGTTCTTC.

This sequence joins TRBV7-2 and TRBJ2-7; the D is unclear. The CDR3 runs to 13 residues. The V gene's germline CDR1 is SGHTA and CDR2 FQGNSA. Trimming shortened V by 2 bases and J by 3 bases, and 8 bases separated the two germline ends. The DNA for the CDR3 is TGTGCCAGCAGCTTATACGTAAGCTACGAGCAGTACTTC. As protein: CASSLYVSYEQYF.

The chain uses TRBV7-2 and TRBJ2-4; 10 bases line up with TRBD1. CDR3 length: 14 residues. V lost 5 bases, J lost 4 bases, and 2 bases stayed unmatched. Germline values: CDR1 SGHTA, CDR2 FQGNSA. The CDR3 bases are TGTGCCAGCAGCGGGGGACAGGGGAAAAACATTCAGTACTTC. This encodes CASSGGQGKNIQYF.

In its sample, this clonotype was seen a few times. The V and J genes are TRBV7-9 and TRBJ1-1; D ambiguous. Looked up from germline, CDR1 is SEHNR and CDR2 is FQNEAQ (reference sequence). This CDR3 spans 15 amino acids. Trimming pared 3 bases from V and 0 bases from J, leaving 11 bases between. CDR3 residues: CASSLRSGMNTEAFF. CDR3 bases: TGTGCCAGCAGCTTGAGGTCGGGGATGAACACTGAAGCTTTCTTT.

This clonotype was counted only a few times. The V gene is TRBV12-3 or TRBV12-4, the J gene TRBJ2-7; 10 bases fit TRBD1. V was clipped by 5 bases and J by 5 bases; unmatched bases: 6. There are 14 residues in the CDR3. CDR3 sequence: CASSAGTGDHEQYF. In nucleotides, the CDR3 is TGTGCCAGCAGTGCCGGGACAGGGGATCACGAGCAGTACTTC.

The chain uses TRBV3-1 and TRBJ2-3; the D call may be TRBD1 or TRBD2 (6 bases each). CDR3 length: 18 amino acids. CDR1 LGHDT and CDR2 YNNKEL come from the germline V gene (reference sequence). Trimming took off 11 bases at V and 4 bases at J, with 31 bases between the two ends. The DNA of the CDR3 is TGTGCCTTCAGCCCGGGGATGGGGGGCGCGGCGAGCCCAGATACGCAGTATTTT. Translation: CAFSPGMGGAASPDTQYF.

This clonotype was counted a few times. The genes are TRBV27 and TRBJ2-4, with D perhaps being TRBD1 or TRBD2 (5 bases each). CDR1 MNHEY and CDR2 SMNVEV come from the germline V gene (reference sequence). V lost 5 bases to trimming and J lost 3 bases, with 14 bases between them. The CDR3 is 15 amino acids. CDR3 loop: CASSIRDGHKNIQYF. The DNA of the CDR3 is TGTGCCAGCAGTATCCGGGACGGACACAAAAACATTCAGTACTTC.

This clonotype was seen more than once but under ten times. This rearrangement joins TRBV12-5 to TRBJ2-1, with TRBD2 matching over 13 bases. This CDR3 has 15 amino acids. Germline-derived CDR1 and CDR2 are LGHNT and FRNRAP. Trimming removed 5 bases from V and 4 bases from J; junction bases left unmatched: 2. CDR3: CASGRTSGGYNEQFF. Written as DNA, the CDR3 is TGTGCTAGTGGTCGGACTAGCGGGGGATACAATGAGCAGTTCTTC.